This TCR beta chain was obtained from a study of shared clonotypes between healthy human individuals. CDR1 SGHAT and CDR2 FQNNGV come from the germline V gene. The V gene end was trimmed by 6 bases and the J gene end by 0 bases; junction bases not matched to a gene: 7. The CDR3 extends over 16 amino acids. Positively selected for CCR7, the CD45RO-negative cells used as naive CD8 cells excluded terminally differentiated effector memory CD45RA+ cells. Profiling relied on immunoSEQ multiplex PCR, and the TCRdb table lists in-frame clones only, not all of them. The sample holds about 820,000 clones, around 93% seen once.

This sequence joins TRBV11-2 and TRBJ1-4; 7 bases line up with TRBD1. The sequenced sample was naive CD8+ T cells sorted from blood. The clonotype comes from a man aged 30 to 45 in good health. For the CDR3, the DNA is TGTGCCAGCAGTCGACAGGGAGGCGCAACTAATGAAAAACTGTTTTTT. Residues: CASSRQGGATNEKLFF.